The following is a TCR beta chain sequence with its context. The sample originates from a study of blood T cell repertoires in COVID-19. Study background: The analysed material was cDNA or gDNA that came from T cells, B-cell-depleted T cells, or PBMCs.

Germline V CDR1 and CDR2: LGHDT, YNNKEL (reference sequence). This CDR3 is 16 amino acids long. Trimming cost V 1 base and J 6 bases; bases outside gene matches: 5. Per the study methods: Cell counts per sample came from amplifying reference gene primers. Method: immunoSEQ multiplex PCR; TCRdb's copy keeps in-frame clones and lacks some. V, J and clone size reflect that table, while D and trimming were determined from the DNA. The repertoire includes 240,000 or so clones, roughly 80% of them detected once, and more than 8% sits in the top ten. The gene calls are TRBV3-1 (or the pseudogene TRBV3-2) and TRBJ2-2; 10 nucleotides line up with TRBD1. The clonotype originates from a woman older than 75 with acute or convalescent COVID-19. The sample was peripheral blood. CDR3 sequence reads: CASSQGQGAGPGELFF. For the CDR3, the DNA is TGTGCCAGCAGCCAAGGACAGGGGGCTGGCCCCGGGGAGCTGTTTTTT.